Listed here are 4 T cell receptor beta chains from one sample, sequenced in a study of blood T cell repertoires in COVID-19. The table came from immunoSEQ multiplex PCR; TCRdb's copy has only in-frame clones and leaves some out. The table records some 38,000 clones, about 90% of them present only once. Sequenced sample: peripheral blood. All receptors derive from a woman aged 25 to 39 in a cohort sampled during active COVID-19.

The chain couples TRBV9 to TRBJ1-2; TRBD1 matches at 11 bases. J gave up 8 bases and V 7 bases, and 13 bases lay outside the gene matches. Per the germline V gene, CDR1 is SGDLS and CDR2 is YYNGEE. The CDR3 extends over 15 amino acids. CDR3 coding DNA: TGTGCCAGCGGAACCGGACAGGGGGCTGGTTTAGGCTACACCTTC. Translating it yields CASGTGQGAGLGYTF.

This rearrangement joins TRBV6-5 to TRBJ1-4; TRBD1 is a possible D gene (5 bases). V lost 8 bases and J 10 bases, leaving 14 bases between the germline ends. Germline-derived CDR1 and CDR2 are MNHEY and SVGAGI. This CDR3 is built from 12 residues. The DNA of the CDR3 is TGTGCCAGCCGGGGGAAAATCGGAAAACTGTTTTTT. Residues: CASRGKIGKLFF.

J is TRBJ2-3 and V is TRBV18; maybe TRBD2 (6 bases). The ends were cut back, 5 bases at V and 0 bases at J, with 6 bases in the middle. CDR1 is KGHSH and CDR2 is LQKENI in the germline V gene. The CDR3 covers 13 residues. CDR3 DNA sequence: TGTGCCAGCTCAGCGGGAAGCACAGATACGCAGTATTTT. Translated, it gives CASSAGSTDTQYF.

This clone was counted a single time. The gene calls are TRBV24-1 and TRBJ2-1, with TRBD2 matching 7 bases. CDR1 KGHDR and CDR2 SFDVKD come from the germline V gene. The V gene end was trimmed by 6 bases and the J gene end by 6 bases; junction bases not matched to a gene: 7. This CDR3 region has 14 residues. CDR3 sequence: CATSSGIGGNEQFF. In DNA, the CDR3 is TGTGCCACCAGTAGCGGGATAGGTGGCAATGAGCAGTTCTTC.